The source of this TCR beta chain is a study of identical twins. Notes on the study in general: Zero-insertion analyses might be partly confounded by invariant T cells like MAIT and iNKT. Donors were not followed over many years; analysis was cross-sectional. Models underestimated how often monozygotic twins shared out-of-frame TCR alpha.

This clonotype is a singleton in its sample. Its antigen is unidentified. The CDR3 sequence is 17 residues long. Each CDR3 protein is one row after TCRdb ran MiXCR on the 5' RACE reads. The sample lists 1.5 million to 2 million distinct CDR3 sequences, about 32% occurring once. The sample taken for sequencing was cord blood. The V and J genes are TRBV21-1 and TRBJ2-4; TRBD1 reflects the table's D call only, with no check against the DNA. TRBV21-1 is flagged as a pseudogene. The TCR was taken from a newborn girl in good health. CDR3 protein: CASSKGGEQGAKNIRYF. The CDR3 nucleotides read TGTGCCAGCAGCAAAGGGGGGGAACAGGGGGCCAAAAACATTCGGTACTTC.